The clone carrying this T cell receptor (beta chain) was picked up many times. What it binds is not known. Through Arm-PCR of CDR3 regions and iRepertoire HTBI primers, TCR beta libraries were built. MiXCR, run by TCRdb on the multiplex PCR reads, gives a single entry per CDR3 protein. The table shows roughly 560,000 distinct CDR3 sequences, with 16% occurring only once. The data belong to a study of regulatory T cells in long-lasting Graves disease. Study-level findings and limits: Reduced TCR diversity was observed in persistent Graves' patients versus newly diagnosed patients.

The time point: newly diagnosed GD, antithyroid drugs for less than 3 months. The authors made the TCR library using RNA they extracted from PBMCs. This sample also appeared in a second study, on T cells in Graves' hyperthyroidism and ophthalmopathy.

Sequencing used peripheral blood mononuclear cells (PBMCs), obtained at new diagnosis, from a patient treated with antithyroid drugs. The TCR originated in a woman aged 40-60 years with Graves disease.

In nucleotides, the CDR3 is TGCAGTGCTAGAATCTCGGCGAACACTGAAGCTTTCTTT. This sequence encodes CSARISANTEAFF. This sequence joins TRBV20-1 and TRBJ1-1; D unresolved. The CDR3 covers 13 residues. The V gene's germline CDR1 is DFQATT and CDR2 SNEGSKA (reference sequence). V was trimmed by 2 bases and J by 1 base, leaving 8 bases between them.